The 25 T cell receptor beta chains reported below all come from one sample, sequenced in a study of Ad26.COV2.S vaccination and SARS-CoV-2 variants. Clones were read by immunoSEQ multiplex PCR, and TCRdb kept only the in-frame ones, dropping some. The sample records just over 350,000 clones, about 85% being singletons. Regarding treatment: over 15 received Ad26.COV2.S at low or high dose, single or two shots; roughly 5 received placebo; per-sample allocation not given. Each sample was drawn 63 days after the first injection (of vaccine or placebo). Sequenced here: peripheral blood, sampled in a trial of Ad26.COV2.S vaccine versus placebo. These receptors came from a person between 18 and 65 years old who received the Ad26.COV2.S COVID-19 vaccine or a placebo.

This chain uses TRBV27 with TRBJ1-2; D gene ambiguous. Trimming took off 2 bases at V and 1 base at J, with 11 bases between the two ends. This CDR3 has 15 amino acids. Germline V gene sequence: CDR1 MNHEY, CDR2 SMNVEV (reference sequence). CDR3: CASSLQYHHNYGYTF. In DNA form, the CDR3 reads TGTGCCAGCAGTTTACAGTATCACCATAACTATGGCTACACCTTC.

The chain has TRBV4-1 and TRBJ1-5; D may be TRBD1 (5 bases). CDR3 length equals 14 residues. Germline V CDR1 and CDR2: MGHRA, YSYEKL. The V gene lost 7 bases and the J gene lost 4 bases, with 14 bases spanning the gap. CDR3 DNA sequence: TGCGCCAGCAAGGGGAAAGGAGGTAATCAGCCCCAGCATTTT. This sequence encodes CASKGKGGNQPQHF.

The CDR3 spells CASSPSHRDYEQYF. DNA of the CDR3: TGCGCCAGCAGCCCCTCCCACAGGGACTACGAGCAGTACTTC. J is TRBJ2-7 and V is TRBV5-1, with D maybe TRBD1 (6 bases). Germline V gene data show CDR1 as SGHRS and CDR2 as YFSETQ. This CDR3 contains 14 residues. Trimming shortened V by 4 bases and J by 3 bases, and 14 bases separated the two germline ends. Full variable domain (outside the CDR3, taken from reference TRBV5-1 and TRBJ2-7): KAGVTQTPRYLIKTRGQQVTLSCSPISGHRSVSWYQQTPGQGLQFLFEYFSETQRNKGNFPGRFSGRQFSNSRSEMNVSTLELGDSALYLCASSPSHRDYEQYFGPGTRLTVT.

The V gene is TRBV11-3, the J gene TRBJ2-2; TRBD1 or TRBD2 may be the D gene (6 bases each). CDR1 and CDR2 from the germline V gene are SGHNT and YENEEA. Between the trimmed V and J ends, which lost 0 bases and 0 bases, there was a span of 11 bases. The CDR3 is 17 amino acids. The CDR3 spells CASSLDLRGANTGELFF. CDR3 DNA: TGTGCCAGCAGCTTAGATTTGAGGGGGGCGAACACCGGGGAGCTGTTTTTT. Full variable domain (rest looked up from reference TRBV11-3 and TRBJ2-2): EAGVVQSPRYKIIEKKQPVAFWCNPISGHNTLYWYLQNLGQGPELLIRYENEEAVDDSQLPKDRFSAERLKGVDSTLKIQPAELGDSAVYLCASSLDLRGANTGELFFGEGSRLTVL.

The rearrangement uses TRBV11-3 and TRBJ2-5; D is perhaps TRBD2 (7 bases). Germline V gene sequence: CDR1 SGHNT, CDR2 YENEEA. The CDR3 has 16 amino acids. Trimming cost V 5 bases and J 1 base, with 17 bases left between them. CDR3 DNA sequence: TGTGCCAGCAGCCGGGGGGCAGGGACGCTCCAAGAGACCCAGTACTTC. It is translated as CASSRGAGTLQETQYF.

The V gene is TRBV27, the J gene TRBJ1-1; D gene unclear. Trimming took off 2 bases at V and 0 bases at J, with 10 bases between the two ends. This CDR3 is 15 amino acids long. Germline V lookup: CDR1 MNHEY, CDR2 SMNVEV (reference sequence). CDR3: CASSLGPFMNTEAFF. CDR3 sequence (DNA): TGTGCCAGCAGTTTAGGCCCCTTCATGAACACTGAAGCTTTCTTT.

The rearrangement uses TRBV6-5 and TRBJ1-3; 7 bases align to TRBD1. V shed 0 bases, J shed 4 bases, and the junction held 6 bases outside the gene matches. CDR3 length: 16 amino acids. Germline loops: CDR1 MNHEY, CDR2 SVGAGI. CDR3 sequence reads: CASSYSQTGRGNTIYF. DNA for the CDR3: TGTGCCAGCAGTTACTCCCAGACAGGGCGAGGAAACACCATATATTTT.

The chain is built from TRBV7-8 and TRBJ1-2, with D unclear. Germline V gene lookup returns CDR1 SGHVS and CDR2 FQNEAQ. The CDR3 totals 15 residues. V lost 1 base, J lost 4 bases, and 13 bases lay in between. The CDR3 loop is CASSLDGVGVYGYTF. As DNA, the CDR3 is TGTGCCAGCAGCTTAGATGGGGTTGGGGTCTATGGCTACACCTTC.

The CDR3 region is CASSQTSGRAYEQYF. Written as DNA, the CDR3 is TGTGCCAGCTCACAAACTAGCGGGCGCGCCTACGAGCAGTACTTC. This rearrangement joins TRBV18 to TRBJ2-7, with TRBD2 matching 9 bases. The length of the CDR3 is 15 residues. J lost 2 bases, V lost 4 bases, and 6 bases had no gene match. Germline V lookup: CDR1 KGHSH, CDR2 LQKENI. Based on the CDR3 plus reference TRBV18 and TRBJ2-7, the full variable domain is NAGVMQNPRHLVRRRGQEARLRCSPMKGHSHVYWYRQLPEEGLKFMVYLQKENIIDESGMPKERFSAEFPKEGPSILRIQQVVRGDSAAYFCASSQTSGRAYEQYFGPGTRLTVT.

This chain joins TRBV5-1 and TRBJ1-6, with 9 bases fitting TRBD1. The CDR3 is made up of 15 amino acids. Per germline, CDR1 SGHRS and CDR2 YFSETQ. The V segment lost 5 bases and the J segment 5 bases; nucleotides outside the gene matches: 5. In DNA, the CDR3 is TGCGCCAGCAGACCCCGGGACAGGGATAATTCACCCCTCCACTTT. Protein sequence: CASRPRDRDNSPLHF. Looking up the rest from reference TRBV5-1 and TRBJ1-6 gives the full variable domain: KAGVTQTPRYLIKTRGQQVTLSCSPISGHRSVSWYQQTPGQGLQFLFEYFSETQRNKGNFPGRFSGRQFSNSRSEMNVSTLELGDSALYLCASRPRDRDNSPLHFGNGTRLTVT.

This CDR3 is CASAAFELSYEQYF. DNA for the CDR3: TGTGCCAGCGCTGCTTTCGAACTCTCCTACGAGCAGTACTTC. The rearrangement uses TRBV2 and TRBJ2-7; D unclear. Trimming left V 8 bases short and J 0 bases short, with 14 bases between. Germline V gene data show CDR1 as SNHLY and CDR2 as FYNNEI. CDR3 length: 14 residues.

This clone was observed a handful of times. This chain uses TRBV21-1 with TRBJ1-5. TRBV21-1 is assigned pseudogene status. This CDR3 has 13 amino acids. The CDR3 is CASSKGLGGPQHF. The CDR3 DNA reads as TGTGCCAGCAGCAAGGGGCTGGGGGGGCCCCAGCATTTT.

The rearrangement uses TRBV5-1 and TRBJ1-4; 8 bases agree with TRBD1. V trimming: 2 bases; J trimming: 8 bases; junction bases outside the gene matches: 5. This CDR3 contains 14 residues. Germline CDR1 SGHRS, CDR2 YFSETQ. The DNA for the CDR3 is TGCGCCAGCAGCTTTGGTCAGGGGGCGGAAAAACTGTTTTTT. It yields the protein CASSFGQGAEKLFF.

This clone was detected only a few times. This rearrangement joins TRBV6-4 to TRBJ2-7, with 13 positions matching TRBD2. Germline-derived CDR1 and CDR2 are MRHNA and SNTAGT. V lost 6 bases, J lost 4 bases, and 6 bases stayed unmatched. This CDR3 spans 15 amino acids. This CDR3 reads CASRQLAGGPYEQYF. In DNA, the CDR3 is TGTGCCAGCAGACAACTAGCGGGGGGGCCGTACGAGCAGTACTTC.

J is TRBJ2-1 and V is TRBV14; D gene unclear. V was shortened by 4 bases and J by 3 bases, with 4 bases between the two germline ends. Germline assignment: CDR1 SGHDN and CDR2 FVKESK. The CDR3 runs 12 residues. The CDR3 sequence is CASSLRYNEQFF. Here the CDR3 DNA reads TGTGCCAGCAGCCTCCGCTACAATGAGCAGTTCTTC.

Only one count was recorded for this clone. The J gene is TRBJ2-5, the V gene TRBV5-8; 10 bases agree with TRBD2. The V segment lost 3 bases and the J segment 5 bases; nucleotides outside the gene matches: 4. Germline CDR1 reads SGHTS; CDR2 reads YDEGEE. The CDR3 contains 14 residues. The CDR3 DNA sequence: TGTGCCAGCAGCTCAGCGGGGGGGCGCGAGACCCAGTACTTC. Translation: CASSSAGGRETQYF.

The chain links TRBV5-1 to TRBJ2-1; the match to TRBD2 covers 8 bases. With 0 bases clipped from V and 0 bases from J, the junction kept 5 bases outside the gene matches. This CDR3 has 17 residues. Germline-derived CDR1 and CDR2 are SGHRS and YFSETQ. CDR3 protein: CASSLGSGSLSYNEQFF. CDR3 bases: TGCGCCAGCAGCTTGGGGAGCGGGAGTCTCTCCTACAATGAGCAGTTCTTC.

The CDR3 nucleotides read TGTGCCAGCAGGCTCCTACGGGACTCCGATACGCAGTATTTT. This gives the protein CASRLLRDSDTQYF. This chain connects TRBV2 to TRBJ2-3; D is possibly TRBD2 (6 bases). The germline gives CDR1 SNHLY, CDR2 FYNNEI. The CDR3 is 14 residues long. V lost 6 bases, J lost 6 bases, and 16 bases lay in between.

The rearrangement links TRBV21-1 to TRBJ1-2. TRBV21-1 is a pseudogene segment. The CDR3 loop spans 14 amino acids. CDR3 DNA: TGTGCCAGCAGCAAAGGTGGGCGGCCCTATGGCTACACCTTC. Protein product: CASSKGGRPYGYTF.

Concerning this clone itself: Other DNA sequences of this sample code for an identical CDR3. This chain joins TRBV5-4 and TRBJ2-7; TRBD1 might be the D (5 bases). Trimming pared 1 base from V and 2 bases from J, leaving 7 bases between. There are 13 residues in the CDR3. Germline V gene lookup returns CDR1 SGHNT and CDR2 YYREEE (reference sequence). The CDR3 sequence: CASSLTGAYEQYF. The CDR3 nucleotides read TGTGCCAGCAGCTTGACAGGAGCCTACGAGCAGTACTTC.

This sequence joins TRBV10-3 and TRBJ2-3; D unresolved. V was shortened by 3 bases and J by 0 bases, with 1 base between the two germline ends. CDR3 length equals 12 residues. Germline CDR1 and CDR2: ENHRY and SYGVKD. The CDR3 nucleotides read TGTGCCATCAGTGACAGCACAGATACGCAGTATTTT. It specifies CAISDSTDTQYF.

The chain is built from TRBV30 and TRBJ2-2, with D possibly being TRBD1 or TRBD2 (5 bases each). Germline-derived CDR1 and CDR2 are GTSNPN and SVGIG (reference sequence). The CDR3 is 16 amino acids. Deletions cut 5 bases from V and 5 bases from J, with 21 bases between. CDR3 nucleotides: TGTGCCTGGTCCAGTTTGGGGAGACAGCTTACCGGGGAGCTGTTTTTT. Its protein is CAWSSLGRQLTGELFF. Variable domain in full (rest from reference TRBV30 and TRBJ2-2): SQTIHQWPATLVQPVGSPLSLECTVEGTSNPNLYWYRQAAGRGLQLLFYSVGIGQISSEVPQNLSASRPQDRQFILSSKKLLLSDSGFYLCAWSSLGRQLTGELFFGEGSRLTVL.

The CDR3 nucleotides read TGTGCCAGCAGCCCCGGGACAGGGGGCACAGATACGCAGTATTTT. Translated: CASSPGTGGTDTQYF. The chain recombines TRBV7-9 with TRBJ2-3; 10 bases fit TRBD1. Unmatched junction bases numbered 3, after V lost 5 bases and J lost 1 base. The CDR3 contains 15 residues. The V gene's germline CDR1 is SEHNR and CDR2 FQNEAQ (reference sequence).

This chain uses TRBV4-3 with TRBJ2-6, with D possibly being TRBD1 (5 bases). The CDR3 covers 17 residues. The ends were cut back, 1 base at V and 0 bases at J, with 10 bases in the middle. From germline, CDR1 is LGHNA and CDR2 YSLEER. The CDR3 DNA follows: TGCGCCAGCAGCCAAGGGACAAGCAGCTCTGGGGCCAACGTCCTGACTTTC. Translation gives CASSQGTSSSGANVLTF.

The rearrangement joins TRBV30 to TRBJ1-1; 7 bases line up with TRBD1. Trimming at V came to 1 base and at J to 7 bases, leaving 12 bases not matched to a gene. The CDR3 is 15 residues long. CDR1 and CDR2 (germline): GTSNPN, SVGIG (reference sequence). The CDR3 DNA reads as TGTGCCTGGAGTGCCGGACAGGTCTTACTGGGTGAAGCTTTCTTT. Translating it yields CAWSAGQVLLGEAFF.